Each of the 5 T cell receptor beta chains below was sequenced from the same sample in a study of human T cells and chemical hapten exposure. The time point is: patch test 1, 2 weeks after DPC sensitization. Treatment of the sample: therapeutic diphenylcyclopropenone sensitization with weekly scalp DPC. TCRdb ran MiXCR on the RACE reads and lists one entry per CDR3 protein. Of more than 95,000 distinct CDR3 sequences in the sample, 9% to 14% are singletons; the top ten hold approximately 1.4%. This sample comprised whole blood, obtained in connection with sensitization to the hapten diphenylcyclopropenone (DPC). The receptor set was obtained from a woman in her forties or fifties with alopecia areata. Some clones in this sample may be carry-over from other donors' samples.

This clonotype occurred a few times. This rearrangement joins TRBV25-1 to TRBJ1-2, with D possibly being TRBD1 (5 bases). Germline values: CDR1 MGHDK, CDR2 SYGVNS. V was pared by 4 bases and J by 8 bases, with 17 bases between. This CDR3 is 14 amino acids long. CDR3 amino acids: CASSVGLTTGGYTF. The DNA for the CDR3 is TGTGCCAGCAGTGTGGGACTGACCACGGGCGGCTACACCTTC.

This clonotype showed up many times. The DNA of the CDR3 is TGTGCCAGCAGCCCCTCGACAGGGTCCTATTCATCGCAGTATTTT. This gives the protein CASSPSTGSYSSQYF. The V gene is TRBV7-6, the J gene TRBJ2-3; 7 nucleotides align to TRBD1. After removal of 5 bases from V and 10 bases from J, the junction contained 15 bases not matched to a gene. The germline CDR1 and CDR2 sequences are SGHVS and FNYEAQ. The CDR3 totals 15 residues. Full variable domain (remainder filled in from reference TRBV7-6 and TRBJ2-3): GAGVSQSPRYKVTKRGQDVALRCDPISGHVSLYWYRQALGQGPEFLTYFNYEAQQDKSGLPNDRFSAERPEGSISTLTIQRTEQRDSAMYRCASSPSTGSYSSQYFGPGTRLTVL.

In this sample, this clonotype turned up a few times. The V gene is TRBV2, the J gene TRBJ2-7; tentative D call: TRBD1 (5 bases). This CDR3 spans 14 amino acids. The V end was cut by 4 bases, the J end by 4 bases, with 14 bases between. Germline lookup yields CDR1 SNHLY and CDR2 FYNNEI. CDR3: CASSVQGFPYEQYF. The CDR3 nucleotides are TGTGCCAGCAGTGTCCAGGGCTTCCCGTACGAGCAGTACTTC.

In this sample, this clonotype turned up a few times. The chain is built from TRBV24-1 and TRBJ1-5; TRBD1 aligns across 8 bases. Germline assignment: CDR1 KGHDR and CDR2 SFDVKD. The junction had 6 bases not matched to a gene; V was cut back by 4 bases and J by 2 bases. The CDR3 has 16 amino acids. Here the CDR3 DNA reads TGTGCCACCAGTGAAGAAGGACAGGGAGGCAATCAGCCCCAGCATTTT. It translates to CATSEEGQGGNQPQHF.

This clonotype was found a few times. The V call is TRBV6-2 or TRBV6-3, the J call TRBJ2-5; no reliable D call. Germline values: CDR1 MNHEY, CDR2 SVGEGT. The germline V and J ends were trimmed by 6 bases and 5 bases, with 13 bases remaining between them. This CDR3 comprises 13 residues. CDR3 region: CASRELVSETQYF. For the CDR3, the DNA is TGTGCCAGCAGAGAGCTAGTCTCGGAGACCCAGTACTTC.